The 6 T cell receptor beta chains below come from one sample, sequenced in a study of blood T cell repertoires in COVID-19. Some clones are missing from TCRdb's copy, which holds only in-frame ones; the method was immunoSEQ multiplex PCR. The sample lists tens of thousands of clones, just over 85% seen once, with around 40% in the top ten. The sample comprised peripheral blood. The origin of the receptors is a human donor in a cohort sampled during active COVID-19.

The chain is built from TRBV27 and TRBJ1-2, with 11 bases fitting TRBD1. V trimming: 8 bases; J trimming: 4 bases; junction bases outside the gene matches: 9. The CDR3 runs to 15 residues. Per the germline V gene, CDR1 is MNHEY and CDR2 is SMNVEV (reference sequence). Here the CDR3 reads CASSNWTGGSYGYTF. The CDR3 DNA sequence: TGTGCCAGCTCGAATTGGACAGGGGGCAGCTATGGCTACACCTTC.

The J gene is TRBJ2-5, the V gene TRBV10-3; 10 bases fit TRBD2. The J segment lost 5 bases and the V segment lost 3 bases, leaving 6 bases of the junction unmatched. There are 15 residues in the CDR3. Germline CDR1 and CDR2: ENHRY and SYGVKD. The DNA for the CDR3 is TGTGCCATCAGTGATCAGCGGGGGGGCCGGGAGACCCAGTACTTC. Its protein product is CAISDQRGGRETQYF.

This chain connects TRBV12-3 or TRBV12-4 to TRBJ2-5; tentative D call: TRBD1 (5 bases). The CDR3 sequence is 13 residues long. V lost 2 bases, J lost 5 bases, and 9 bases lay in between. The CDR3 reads CASSLSGFETQYF. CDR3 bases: TGTGCCAGCAGTTTATCAGGGTTCGAGACCCAGTACTTC.

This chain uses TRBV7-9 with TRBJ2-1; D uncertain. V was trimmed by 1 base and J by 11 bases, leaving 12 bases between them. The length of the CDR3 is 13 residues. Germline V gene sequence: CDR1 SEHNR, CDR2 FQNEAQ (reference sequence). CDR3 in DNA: TGTGCCAGCAGCTTAGGACTGGTGGGTCAGCAGTTCTTC. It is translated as CASSLGLVGQQFF. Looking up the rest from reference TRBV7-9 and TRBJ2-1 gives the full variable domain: DTGVSQNPRHKITKRGQNVTFRCDPISEHNRLYWYRQTLGQGPEFLTYFQNEAQLEKSRLLSDRFSAERPKGSFSTLEIQRTEQGDSAMYLCASSLGLVGQQFFGPGTRLTVL.

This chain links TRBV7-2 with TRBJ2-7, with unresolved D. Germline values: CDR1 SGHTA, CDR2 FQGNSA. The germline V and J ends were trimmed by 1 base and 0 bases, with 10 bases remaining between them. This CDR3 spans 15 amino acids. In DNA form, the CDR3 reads TGTGCCAGCAGCTTAGTTGCGGAGAGCTCCTACGAGCAGTACTTC. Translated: CASSLVAESSYEQYF.

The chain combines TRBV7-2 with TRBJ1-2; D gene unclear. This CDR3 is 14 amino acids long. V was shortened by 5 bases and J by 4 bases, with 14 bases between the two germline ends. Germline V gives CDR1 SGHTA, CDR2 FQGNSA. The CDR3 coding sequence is TGTGCCAGCAGCCTCCCGGAGGAACTCTATGGCTACACCTTC. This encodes CASSLPEELYGYTF.